This TCR beta chain was documented in a study of technical replicates of blood from a handful of donors. Data came from immunoSEQ multiplex PCR; TCRdb stores just in-frame clones and leaves some out. The sample holds more than 65,000 clones, roughly 92% seen once. CDR1 is SGHRS and CDR2 is YFSETQ in the germline V gene. This CDR3 has 14 residues. With 1 base removed from V and 2 bases from J, the gap between germline ends came to 9 bases. Sequencing was performed on T cells isolated from PBMCs. The J gene is TRBJ1-1, the V gene TRBV5-1; D might be TRBD1 (5 bases). This clonotype was obtained from a human donor in good health. CDR3 DNA: TGCGCCAGCAGCTTGTCGGGGGTTAACACTGAAGCTTTCTTT. Protein product: CASSLSGVNTEAFF.